The 6 T cell receptor beta chains in this list originate from one sample, sequenced in a study of cytomegalovirus exposure and HLA in healthy donors. PCR employed 60 Vbeta and 13 Jbeta primers. The data were produced by immunoSEQ multiplex PCR, yet TCRdb's version contains in-frame clones alone and is incomplete. This sample yields under 85,000 clones, of which 76% are seen a single time; roughly 3% belongs to the top ten. Material: PBMCs. The receptors stem from a man younger than 35 in good health and CMV-seronegative.

There are a few counts of this clone. The chain employs TRBV5-4 and TRBJ1-3, with 9 bases identical to TRBD1. With V trimmed by 0 bases and J by 3 bases, 10 bases remained unmatched. The germline V gene encodes CDR1 SGHNT and CDR2 YYREEE (reference sequence). This CDR3 comprises 18 residues. The CDR3 region is CASSLDRTGAFGGNTIYF. CDR3 sequence (DNA): TGTGCCAGCAGCTTGGACCGGACAGGGGCTTTCGGTGGAAACACCATATATTTT.

The chain uses TRBV4-1 and TRBJ1-2, with D perhaps matching TRBD1 (6 bases). Per the germline V gene, CDR1 is MGHRA and CDR2 is YSYEKL. The germline V and J ends were trimmed by 4 bases and 3 bases, with 15 bases remaining between them. The CDR3 contains 15 residues. The DNA of the CDR3 is TGCGCCAGCAGCCCTGGGACACCGAGGGACTATGGCTACACCTTC. This encodes CASSPGTPRDYGYTF.

The rearrangement uses TRBV27 and TRBJ1-2, with a weak D call TRBD1 (5 bases). From germline, CDR1 is MNHEY and CDR2 SMNVEV (reference sequence). The CDR3 sequence is 13 residues long. V lost 2 bases to trimming and J lost 4 bases, with 8 bases between them. This chain's CDR3 is CASSLIQGYGYTF. For the CDR3, the DNA is TGTGCCAGCAGTTTAATCCAGGGCTATGGCTACACCTTC.

In its sample, this clone was seen once. In nucleotides, the CDR3 is TGTGCCAGCAGCCAAGCCGACAGGGGCTATGAGCAGTTCTTC. It yields the protein CASSQADRGYEQFF. The chain is built from TRBV4-2 and TRBJ2-1; 8 bases match TRBD1. The CDR3 is 14 residues long. CDR1 and CDR2 (germline): LGHNA, YNFKEQ. The junction had 4 bases not matched to a gene; V was cut back by 1 base and J by 8 bases.

The chain couples TRBV5-6 to TRBJ1-2, with a possible D match to TRBD1 (5 bases). V dropped 5 bases and J dropped 5 bases, with 16 bases sitting between them. This CDR3 contains 14 residues. Germline V gene sequence: CDR1 SGHDT, CDR2 YYEEEE. The CDR3 DNA reads as TGTGCCAGCAGACCCGAGCGCAGGGCTTATGGCTACACCTTC. Amino acids: CASRPERRAYGYTF.

This clone was observed a handful of times. The V and J genes are TRBV6-5 and TRBJ2-2, with D maybe TRBD1 (6 bases). V was trimmed by 4 bases and J by 2 bases, leaving 14 bases between them. Per germline, CDR1 MNHEY and CDR2 SVGAGI. The CDR3 is 16 residues long. The DNA of the CDR3 is TGTGCCAGCAGTTGGGCAGGGACACTAAACACCGGGGAGCTGTTTTTT. Translated: CASSWAGTLNTGELFF.